What follows are 26 T cell receptor beta chains derived from one specimen sequenced in a study of beta chain features in type 1 diabetes. TCRB transcripts that were expressed got sequenced, as all of the isolated RNA had been reverse transcribed. Data came from immunoSEQ multiplex PCR; TCRdb stores just in-frame clones and leaves some out. The sample records hundreds of thousands of clones, around 13% being singletons. Sequencing was performed on naive CD4+ T cells from blood. The receptors derive from a man aged 18 to 29 in good health.

This chain uses TRBV30 with TRBJ2-7; the D is unclear. V lost 0 bases and J 3 bases, leaving 6 bases between the germline ends. The CDR3 is made up of 12 amino acids. Germline V lookup: CDR1 GTSNPN, CDR2 SVGIG (reference sequence). This CDR3 is CAWSVRYYEQYF. As DNA, the CDR3 is TGTGCCTGGAGTGTACGGTACTACGAGCAGTACTTC.

The CDR3 DNA follows: TGTGCCAGTAGTATCCAGGGAATGAACACTGAAGCTTTCTTT. Translation: CASSIQGMNTEAFF. The chain links TRBV19 to TRBJ1-1; TRBD1 might be the D (5 bases). Trimming shortened V by 3 bases and J by 0 bases, and 8 bases separated the two germline ends. The CDR3 consists of 14 residues. Germline lookup yields CDR1 LNHDA and CDR2 SQIVND (reference sequence).

This chain uses TRBV10-3 with TRBJ2-3, with 11 bases fitting TRBD1. Germline V gives CDR1 ENHRY, CDR2 SYGVKD. Trimming took 6 bases from V and 5 from J; bases not matched to a gene: 4. This CDR3 is 14 amino acids long. The CDR3 protein is CAISGQGAGDTQYF. The CDR3 DNA reads TGTGCCATCAGCGGACAGGGGGCAGGAGATACGCAGTATTTT.

V and J are TRBV23-1 and TRBJ1-1, with 9 bases matching TRBD1. TRBV23-1 is treated as an ORF (open reading frame) with a function not yet certain. The trim removed 8 bases at V and 1 base at J, leaving 14 bases unmatched. CDR3 length: 17 residues. The CDR3 DNA reads as TGCGCCAGCGCCCCCGTTCAAAGGGACAGGGAGAACACTGAAGCTTTCTTT. Its protein is CASAPVQRDRENTEAFF.

The chain couples TRBV6-5 to TRBJ2-7, with 7 bases aligning to TRBD1. The germline gives CDR1 MNHEY, CDR2 SVGAGI. This CDR3 is built from 14 residues. V was pared by 6 bases and J by 0 bases, with 5 bases of the junction left unmatched. CDR3 nucleotides: TGTGCCAGCAGGGGACAGTATGCCTCCTACGAGCAGTACTTC. Translated: CASRGQYASYEQYF.

The J gene is TRBJ2-1, the V gene TRBV7-2; D is unresolved. V lost 1 base to trimming and J lost 0 bases, with 7 bases between them. CDR3 length: 15 residues. The germline V gene has CDR1 SGHTA and CDR2 FQGNSA. CDR3: CASSLVTSSYNEQFF. Written as DNA, the CDR3 is TGTGCCAGCAGCTTAGTAACGAGCTCCTACAATGAGCAGTTCTTC.

This clone was seen only a few times. The genes are TRBV6-5 and TRBJ1-2, with D possibly TRBD1 on 6 matching bases. CDR1 MNHEY and CDR2 SVGAGI come from the germline V gene. Trimming left V 9 bases short and J 5 bases short, with 16 bases between. The CDR3 length is 13 residues. As DNA, the CDR3 is TGTGCCAGTTCGTCGGGGGGGCCATATGGCTACACCTTC. It codes for CASSSGGPYGYTF.

The chain couples TRBV6-5 to TRBJ1-2; TRBD1 matches at 8 bases. The germline V gene encodes CDR1 MNHEY and CDR2 SVGAGI. This CDR3 region has 12 residues. The ends lost 7 bases at V and 8 bases at J; junction bases unmatched: 6. CDR3 residues: CASTRTGQGYTF. DNA for the CDR3: TGTGCCAGCACCAGGACAGGGCAAGGCTACACCTTC.

This clone has a handful of counts. The chain couples TRBV30 to TRBJ1-6; 7 bases fit TRBD1. Germline V CDR1 and CDR2: GTSNPN, SVGIG (reference sequence). The CDR3 has 15 residues. The V and J ends lost 0 bases and 6 bases, in that order; junction bases with no gene match: 5. The CDR3: CAWSVVAGGNSPLHF. The DNA for the CDR3 is TGTGCCTGGAGTGTTGTGGCAGGGGGTAATTCACCCCTCCACTTT.

J is TRBJ1-5 and V is TRBV7-9, with TRBD1 matching over 7 bases. The CDR3 is 16 residues long. Germline V gene lookup returns CDR1 SEHNR and CDR2 FQNEAQ (reference sequence). The trim removed 5 bases at V and 2 bases at J, leaving 9 bases unmatched. CDR3 protein: CASSTNRGRGNQPQHF. The CDR3 bases are TGTGCCAGCAGCACCAACAGGGGTCGGGGCAATCAGCCCCAGCATTTT.

The chain recombines TRBV6-1 with TRBJ1-2, with 8 bases aligning to TRBD1. The CDR3 is 17 residues long. CDR1 is MNHNS, CDR2 SASEGT, per germline. With V trimmed by 4 bases and J by 2 bases, 12 bases remained unmatched. The CDR3 is CASSGAAGGPTNYGYTF. Here the CDR3 DNA reads TGTGCCAGCAGTGGCGCCGCAGGGGGCCCCACCAACTATGGCTACACCTTC.

The CDR3 is CSVARTSSSGNTIYF. CDR3 bases: TGCAGCGTTGCGAGAACCTCGAGCTCTGGAAACACCATATATTTT. J is TRBJ1-3 and V is TRBV29-1; D gene unclear. This CDR3 has 15 residues. The germline V gene has CDR1 SQVTM and CDR2 ANQGSEA. Deletions cut 4 bases from V and 0 bases from J, with 13 bases between.

The V call is TRBV14, the J call TRBJ2-2, with 7 bases aligning to TRBD1. Germline loops: CDR1 SGHDN, CDR2 FVKESK. The CDR3 is 16 amino acids. V trimming: 4 bases; J trimming: 1 base; junction bases outside the gene matches: 6. The CDR3 here is CASSRHRGLNTGELFF. CDR3 nucleotides: TGTGCCAGCAGCCGGCACAGGGGCTTGAACACCGGGGAGCTGTTTTTT. The whole variable domain, filled in from reference TRBV14 and TRBJ2-2, reads EAGVTQFPSHSVIEKGQTVTLRCDPISGHDNLYWYRRVMGKEIKFLLHFVKESKQDESGMPNNRFLAERTGGTYSTLKVQPAELEDSGVYFCASSRHRGLNTGELFFGEGSRLTVL.

The gene calls are TRBV2 and TRBJ1-2, with 9 bases lining up with TRBD1. The CDR3 has 13 residues. V lost 5 bases and J lost 3; bases outside the gene matches: 1. Germline-derived CDR1 and CDR2 are SNHLY and FYNNEI. CDR3 coding DNA: TGTGCCAGCAGTACAGGGGGCGACTATGGCTACACCTTC. Translated, it gives CASSTGGDYGYTF. The variable domain in full, with the rest retrieved from reference TRBV2 and TRBJ1-2, is EPEVTQTPSHQVTQMGQEVILRCVPISNHLYFYWYRQILGQKVEFLVSFYNNEISEKSEIFDDQFSVERPDGSNFTLKIRSTKLEDSAMYFCASSTGGDYGYTFGSGTRLTVV.

This clone turned up a few times. The V call is TRBV15, the J call TRBJ1-4, with unresolved D. The CDR3 length is 15 residues. CDR1 and CDR2 from the germline V gene are LNHNV and YYDKDF (reference sequence). V lost 1 base and J 8 bases, leaving 14 bases between the germline ends. The chain's CDR3 is CATSRVNRVREKLFF. In DNA form, the CDR3 reads TGTGCCACCAGCAGAGTAAACAGAGTACGGGAAAAACTGTTTTTT.

This clone was detected only a few times. V and J are TRBV18 and TRBJ2-3; maybe TRBD2 (7 bases). Trimming took 0 bases from V and 2 from J, leaving 12 bases between them. CDR3 length: 16 amino acids. CDR1 and CDR2 (germline): KGHSH, LQKENI. The DNA of the CDR3 is TGTGCCAGCTCACCACCGGGGGGGCTAGTCACAGATACGCAGTATTTT. The encoded protein is CASSPPGGLVTDTQYF.

The chain joins TRBV5-4 to TRBJ2-3; 8 nucleotides agree with TRBD2. Germline V lookup: CDR1 SGHNT, CDR2 YYREEE (reference sequence). J lost 4 bases, V lost 0 bases, and 1 base had no gene match. The CDR3 has 14 amino acids. The CDR3 sequence: CASSLGTSSDTQYF. CDR3 bases: TGTGCCAGCAGCTTGGGGACTAGCTCAGATACGCAGTATTTT. Full variable domain (missing parts from reference TRBV5-4 and TRBJ2-3): ETGVTQSPTHLIKTRGQQVTLRCSSQSGHNTVSWYQQALGQGPQFIFQYYREEENGRGNFPPRFSGLQFPNYSSELNVNALELDDSALYLCASSLGTSSDTQYFGPGTRLTVL.

This chain connects TRBV7-2 to TRBJ2-7; 8 nucleotides align to TRBD2. The J segment lost 1 base and the V segment lost 1 base, leaving 3 bases of the junction unmatched. CDR3 length equals 15 residues. Germline values: CDR1 SGHTA, CDR2 FQGNSA. The CDR3 nucleotides are TGTGCCAGCAGCTTAGGTGGGACTAGTTCCTACGAGCAGTACTTC. This encodes CASSLGGTSSYEQYF.

The chain uses TRBV14 and TRBJ2-1, with unresolved D. Germline-derived CDR1 and CDR2 are SGHDN and FVKESK. The ends were cut back, 3 bases at V and 4 bases at J, with 10 bases in the middle. The CDR3 consists of 14 residues. The CDR3, as DNA: TGTGCCAGCAGCCATCAAATAGCATACAATGAGCAGTTCTTC. Protein product: CASSHQIAYNEQFF.

CDR3 nucleotides: TGTGCCAGCAGCCGGGACAGGGACATGTACGAGCAGTACTTC. Amino acids: CASSRDRDMYEQYF. This chain links TRBV7-6 with TRBJ2-7; 9 bases fit TRBD1. V trimming: 5 bases; J trimming: 4 bases; junction bases outside the gene matches: 6. The CDR3 is 14 residues long. Germline V gene data show CDR1 as SGHVS and CDR2 as FNYEAQ.

This clone was counted only a few times. The V call is TRBV9, the J call TRBJ2-1; 9 bases are a match to TRBD2. In germline, CDR1 is SGDLS, CDR2 YYNGEE. Trimming cost V 3 bases and J 6 bases; bases outside gene matches: 4. The CDR3 length is 14 residues. Here the CDR3 reads CASSGGGGSNEQFF. DNA of the CDR3: TGTGCCAGCAGCGGCGGGGGGGGTTCCAATGAGCAGTTCTTC. Supplemented by reference TRBV9 and TRBJ2-1, the full variable domain reads DSGVTQTPKHLITATGQRVTLRCSPRSGDLSVYWYQQSLDQGLQFLIQYYNGEERAKGNILERFSAQQFPDLHSELNLSSLELGDSALYFCASSGGGGSNEQFFGPGTRLTVL.

The V gene is TRBV7-2, the J gene TRBJ2-1, with 9 nucleotides matching TRBD1. Per the germline V gene, CDR1 is SGHTA and CDR2 is FQGNSA. V shed 6 bases, J shed 6 bases, and the junction held 9 bases outside the gene matches. The CDR3 sequence is 15 residues long. The CDR3 nucleotides read TGTGCCAGCAGTCTACACAGGGGGCCGGCCAATGAGCAGTTCTTC. It yields the protein CASSLHRGPANEQFF.

The chain couples TRBV25-1 to TRBJ1-5; 9 bases align to TRBD1. The germline gives CDR1 MGHDK, CDR2 SYGVNS. The ends lost 4 bases at V and 4 bases at J; junction bases unmatched: 5. This CDR3 has 15 amino acids. The CDR3 nucleotides are TGTGCCAGCAGTGGGACAGGGGTGCTGAATCAGCCCCAGCATTTT. Translation: CASSGTGVLNQPQHF.

This clone was seen more than once but under ten times. The chain couples TRBV11-2 to TRBJ2-3; D is undetermined. V was shortened by 5 bases and J by 3 bases, with 12 bases between the two germline ends. The CDR3 runs 14 residues. CDR1 and CDR2 from the germline V gene are SGHAT and FQNNGV. In DNA, the CDR3 is TGTGCCAGCAGCGGCAGACTTAGTACAGATACGCAGTATTTT. Translation: CASSGRLSTDTQYF.

This clone was counted a few times. This chain connects TRBV5-1 to TRBJ1-6; 8 bases map to TRBD1. With 4 bases clipped from V and 7 bases from J, the junction kept 13 bases outside the gene matches. The CDR3 consists of 17 residues. CDR1 and CDR2 from the germline V gene are SGHRS and YFSETQ. The CDR3 here is CASSLRTGPGGNSPLHF. In DNA form, the CDR3 reads TGCGCCAGCAGCCTCCGGACAGGGCCAGGTGGGAATTCACCCCTCCACTTT.

This clone was seen more than once but under ten times. This chain links TRBV5-6 with TRBJ1-5; D call uncertain. CDR1 and CDR2 from the germline V gene are SGHDT and YYEEEE. CDR3 size: 15 residues. Trimming stripped 2 bases from V and 4 bases from J, with 13 bases between. The CDR3 protein is CASSLGDRENQPQHF. In nucleotides, the CDR3 is TGTGCCAGCAGCTTAGGAGACCGCGAGAATCAGCCCCAGCATTTT. Together with reference TRBV5-6 and TRBJ1-5, the CDR3 gives the full variable domain: DAGVTQSPTHLIKTRGQQVTLRCSPKSGHDTVSWYQQALGQGPQFIFQYYEEEERQRGNFPDRFSGHQFPNYSSELNVNALLLGDSALYLCASSLGDRENQPQHFGDGTRLSIL.